This TCR beta chain appears in the sequencing data of a study of shared clonotypes between healthy human individuals. Concerning this clone: Its specificity is unknown. Other DNA sequences in the same sample also yield this CDR3.

Whole-study results and caveats: For naive CD4 cells, roughly 4.6% of clonotypes were shared across a handful of donors. Rarefaction analysis demonstrated incomplete sorted-subset sequencing notwithstanding large depth. On the whole, naive subsets had larger estimated richness than memory subsets had.

Original analysis: Filtering differed, since immunoSEQ gave only junction sequences and no quality scores. Method: immunoSEQ multiplex PCR; TCRdb's copy keeps in-frame clones and lacks some. V, J and clone size derive from that table, while D and trimming were established from the DNA sequence. The sample shows fewer than 3 million clones, 85% to 95% of them seen only once. Sequenced material: naive CD4+ T cells from PBMCs. Noted subset: CD45RA+ positively selected. This receptor was taken from a man aged 18 to 35 in good health. Some clones in this sample may be carry-over from other donors' samples.

The CDR3 bases are TGTGCCAGCAGTCCCGGGACAGGGAGCTCCTACGAGCAGTACTTC. Translation: CASSPGTGSSYEQYF. This chain joins TRBV7-2 and TRBJ2-7, with 9 bases lining up with TRBD1. Per germline, CDR1 SGHTA and CDR2 FQGNSA. V lost 6 bases to trimming and J lost 0 bases; unmatched junction nucleotides: 6. The CDR3 runs to 15 residues.